A single sample is the source of the 24 T cell receptor beta chains below, sequenced in a study of cytomegalovirus exposure and HLA in healthy donors (dated by TCRdb to about 2017). The protocol used for the library was the immunoSEQ multiplex PCR assay. TCRdb took over this immuneACCESS table, retaining in-frame rearrangements with V and J assigned. Such tables are incomplete; in checked studies, under half of the missing clones stem from an unresolved V gene, and the remainder is unexplained. A total of some 150,000 clones appear in this sample, roughly nine tenths of them only once. Jointly, the top ten make up around 0.7% of the sample. The sample comprised PBMCs. The receptors were sampled from a man younger than 35 in good health and CMV-seronegative.

V and J are TRBV5-8 and TRBJ1-2; TRBD1 is a possible D gene (6 bases). V was cut by 2 bases and J by 6 bases, with 8 bases left in between. The CDR3 is 12 residues long. Germline V CDR1 and CDR2: SGHTS, YDEGEE. The CDR3 bases are TGTGCCAGCAGCTTAGGGGGTGATGGCTACACCTTC. Its protein product is CASSLGGDGYTF.

The chain is built from TRBV9 and TRBJ1-1; maybe TRBD1 (6 bases). The CDR3 sequence is 14 residues long. Trimming took 4 bases from V and 5 from J, leaving 15 bases between them. Germline lookup yields CDR1 SGDLS and CDR2 YYNGEE. The CDR3 spells CASSPQGRRTEAFF. The CDR3 DNA sequence: TGTGCCAGCAGCCCGCAGGGGAGACGGACTGAAGCTTTCTTT.

The CDR3 DNA reads as TGCAGCGTGCAGGGGGCACAAGAGACCCAGTACTTC. It specifies CSVQGAQETQYF. This rearrangement joins TRBV29-1 to TRBJ2-5; 8 bases are a match to TRBD1. The germline CDR1 and CDR2 sequences are SQVTM and ANQGSEA. The length of the CDR3 is 12 residues. V lost 6 bases, J lost 2 bases, and 2 bases stayed unmatched.

In nucleotides, the CDR3 is TGTGCCAGCAGCGCCCGGGGGGCCCCGGGCACAGATACGCAGTATTTT. Encoded protein: CASSARGAPGTDTQYF. The rearrangement joins TRBV9 to TRBJ2-3; tentative D call: TRBD2 (7 bases). CDR3 length: 16 amino acids. Germline V gene data show CDR1 as SGDLS and CDR2 as YYNGEE. Trimming stripped 3 bases from V and 1 base from J, with 15 bases between. Drawing the rest from reference TRBV9 and TRBJ2-3, the complete variable domain is DSGVTQTPKHLITATGQRVTLRCSPRSGDLSVYWYQQSLDQGLQFLIQYYNGEERAKGNILERFSAQQFPDLHSELNLSSLELGDSALYFCASSARGAPGTDTQYFGPGTRLTVL.

The V and J genes are TRBV6-1 and TRBJ2-7; D is uncertain. Germline V gene lookup returns CDR1 MNHNS and CDR2 SASEGT. The CDR3 is 11 residues long. V was pared by 4 bases and J by 3 bases, with 4 bases between. The CDR3 region has the DNA TGTGCCAGCAGTGGGTACTACGAGCAGTACGTC. It specifies CASSGYYEQYV.

The chain carries TRBV18 and TRBJ2-3; 7 nucleotides agree with TRBD2. The trim removed 2 bases at V and 0 bases at J, leaving 5 bases unmatched. The CDR3 spans 16 residues. The germline CDR1 and CDR2 sequences are KGHSH and LQKENI. This chain's CDR3 is CASSPFLAESTDTQYF. The CDR3 DNA follows: TGTGCCAGCTCACCATTTCTAGCGGAAAGCACAGATACGCAGTATTTT.

Only a few counts were recorded for this clone. The rearrangement uses TRBV15 and TRBJ2-3, with D unresolved. This CDR3 is built from 14 residues. Trimming left V 2 bases short and J 9 bases short, with 15 bases between. The germline gives CDR1 LNHNV, CDR2 YYDKDF (reference sequence). The CDR3 nucleotides are TGTGCCACCAGCAGATCCCGCGATTCTGCCACGCAGTATTTT. Translated: CATSRSRDSATQYF.

The chain couples TRBV9 to TRBJ2-7; 7 nucleotides align to TRBD1. Germline assignment: CDR1 SGDLS and CDR2 YYNGEE. This CDR3 contains 14 residues. After removal of 4 bases from V and 2 bases from J, the junction contained 6 bases not matched to a gene. The DNA of the CDR3 is TGTGCCAGCAGCCCGAGGGACAGAACCTACGAGCAGTACTTC. Protein sequence: CASSPRDRTYEQYF.

CDR3: CASSLAGGREAFF. In DNA form, the CDR3 reads TGTGCCAGCAGCTTAGCAGGGGGCAGAGAAGCTTTCTTT. This sequence joins TRBV7-2 and TRBJ1-1, with TRBD1 matching over 7 bases. Unmatched junction bases numbered 3, after V lost 0 bases and J lost 8 bases. Per the germline V gene, CDR1 is SGHTA and CDR2 is FQGNSA. This CDR3 contains 13 residues.

This CDR3 is CASSAQGQSGYTF. The DNA for the CDR3 is TGTGCCAGCAGCGCCCAGGGACAGAGCGGCTACACCTTC. The rearrangement links TRBV9 to TRBJ1-2, with 7 bases identical to TRBD1. CDR1 is SGDLS, CDR2 YYNGEE, per germline. The CDR3 sequence is 13 residues long. V was clipped by 3 bases and J by 8 bases; unmatched bases: 7.

The CDR3 sequence: CASSDWAGLAGVNREQFF. Here the CDR3 DNA reads TGCGCCAGCAGCGACTGGGCCGGACTAGCGGGAGTTAATAGGGAGCAGTTCTTC. This rearrangement joins TRBV5-1 to TRBJ2-1; the match to TRBD2 covers 13 bases. This CDR3 is built from 18 residues. Germline V gene lookup returns CDR1 SGHRS and CDR2 YFSETQ. Trimming cost V 4 bases and J 10 bases; bases outside gene matches: 17.

The chain couples TRBV10-1 to TRBJ2-3, with TRBD1 identical over 7 bases. Germline CDR1 is WNHNN and CDR2 is SYGVQD (reference sequence). There are 13 residues in the CDR3. Trimming cost V 4 bases and J 4 bases; bases outside gene matches: 2. CDR3 loop: CASSGTGADTQYF. The CDR3 DNA sequence: TGCGCCAGCAGTGGTACAGGGGCAGATACGCAGTATTTT.

The chain combines TRBV5-1 with TRBJ1-6; D unclear. The CDR3 extends over 13 amino acids. CDR1 is SGHRS, CDR2 YFSETQ, per germline. Trimming took off 3 bases at V and 10 bases at J, with 11 bases between the two ends. As DNA, the CDR3 is TGCGCCAGCAGCTCCTTCGAGGAATCACCCCTCCACTTT. Its protein is CASSSFEESPLHF.

The chain uses TRBV7-2 and TRBJ1-2; 10 bases fit TRBD1. The trim removed 4 bases at V and 4 bases at J, leaving 6 bases unmatched. Germline values: CDR1 SGHTA, CDR2 FQGNSA. The CDR3 loop spans 15 amino acids. DNA of the CDR3: TGTGCCAGCAGCTCCGGGACAGGGGTGGGCTATGGCTACACCTTC. As protein: CASSSGTGVGYGYTF.

The J gene is TRBJ1-2, the V gene TRBV7-9, with D perhaps TRBD1 (5 bases). Trimming shortened V by 4 bases and J by 5 bases, and 17 bases separated the two germline ends. The CDR3 covers 15 residues. The V gene's germline CDR1 is SEHNR and CDR2 FQNEAQ (reference sequence). The chain's CDR3 is CASSSYQGLQYGYTF. The CDR3 nucleotides are TGTGCCAGCAGCTCTTACCAGGGCCTGCAGTATGGCTACACCTTC.

V and J are TRBV5-1 and TRBJ1-2, with D possibly being TRBD1 (6 bases). With 3 bases removed from V and 2 bases from J, the gap between germline ends came to 14 bases. This CDR3 spans 15 amino acids. Per the germline V gene, CDR1 is SGHRS and CDR2 is YFSETQ. Here the CDR3 reads CASSSSSGANYGYTF. For the CDR3, the DNA is TGCGCCAGCAGCTCGAGTTCAGGGGCGAACTATGGCTACACCTTC. The whole variable domain, remainder taken from reference TRBV5-1 and TRBJ1-2, is KAGVTQTPRYLIKTRGQQVTLSCSPISGHRSVSWYQQTPGQGLQFLFEYFSETQRNKGNFPGRFSGRQFSNSRSEMNVSTLELGDSALYLCASSSSSGANYGYTFGSGTRLTVV.

The rearrangement links TRBV5-4 to TRBJ2-6; D is perhaps TRBD1 (6 bases). Germline CDR1 and CDR2: SGHNT and YYREEE (reference sequence). The CDR3 has 14 residues. Deletions cut 4 bases from V and 4 bases from J, with 9 bases between. The CDR3 reads CASSPDSGANVLTF. CDR3 coding DNA: TGTGCCAGCAGCCCGGACAGCGGGGCCAACGTCCTGACTTTC. The variable domain in full, completed from reference TRBV5-4 and TRBJ2-6, reads ETGVTQSPTHLIKTRGQQVTLRCSSQSGHNTVSWYQQALGQGPQFIFQYYREEENGRGNFPPRFSGLQFPNYSSELNVNALELDDSALYLCASSPDSGANVLTFGAGSRLTVL.

The chain joins TRBV6-5 to TRBJ2-2; D uncertain. V lost 6 bases, J lost 1 base, and 6 bases lay in between. CDR3 size: 13 residues. Germline V CDR1 and CDR2: MNHEY, SVGAGI. The DNA for the CDR3 is TGTGCCAGCAGACCCGGGAACACCGGGGAGCTGTTTTTT. Translated, it gives CASRPGNTGELFF.

The chain combines TRBV5-1 with TRBJ2-1, with D perhaps matching TRBD2 (6 bases). Germline CDR1 SGHRS, CDR2 YFSETQ. With 0 bases removed from V and 3 bases from J, the gap between germline ends came to 16 bases. The CDR3 length is 17 residues. The DNA for the CDR3 is TGCGCCAGCAGCTTGGCAGGTGGCGGGGCGAACTACAATGAGCAGTTCTTC. Translating it yields CASSLAGGGANYNEQFF.

The rearrangement joins TRBV4-1 to TRBJ2-5, with D tentatively TRBD2 (6 bases). The CDR3 extends over 17 amino acids. Germline V gene data show CDR1 as MGHRA and CDR2 as YSYEKL. V lost 0 bases and J lost 5, with 19 bases in between. The CDR3 DNA reads TGCGCCAGCAGCCAAGATGCGGGACTGAACACGGGGGAGACCCAGTACTTC. Translating it yields CASSQDAGLNTGETQYF.

J is TRBJ2-7 and V is TRBV10-3; 9 nucleotides agree with TRBD1. Germline V gene sequence: CDR1 ENHRY, CDR2 SYGVKD. This CDR3 is built from 17 residues. V dropped 10 bases and J dropped 1; count of bases not matched to a gene: 17. CDR3 residues: CATSNVRQGDFSYEQYV. The CDR3 DNA reads TGTGCCACCAGCAATGTTCGACAGGGGGATTTTTCCTACGAGCAGTACGTC.

The chain employs TRBV5-4 and TRBJ2-3; D gene unclear. The CDR3 covers 14 residues. Germline V gene data show CDR1 as SGHNT and CDR2 as YYREEE (reference sequence). V gave up 3 bases and J gave up 0 bases, with 8 bases separating them. The CDR3 sequence is CASSSLESTDTQYF. The DNA of the CDR3 is TGTGCCAGCAGCTCCTTAGAAAGCACAGATACGCAGTATTTT. Together with reference TRBV5-4 and TRBJ2-3, the CDR3 gives the full variable domain: ETGVTQSPTHLIKTRGQQVTLRCSSQSGHNTVSWYQQALGQGPQFIFQYYREEENGRGNFPPRFSGLQFPNYSSELNVNALELDDSALYLCASSSLESTDTQYFGPGTRLTVL.

This chain uses TRBV9 with TRBJ2-7; TRBD2 matches at 13 bases. CDR3 size: 14 residues. V trimming: 4 bases; J trimming: 8 bases; junction bases outside the gene matches: 6. The germline V gene has CDR1 SGDLS and CDR2 YYNGEE. DNA of the CDR3: TGTGCCAGCAGCCCTCTGGGACTAGCGGGGCAGCAGTACTTC. It encodes CASSPLGLAGQQYF.

The chain has TRBV7-8 and TRBJ1-5; D ambiguous. CDR1 is SGHVS, CDR2 FQNEAQ, per germline. Deletions cut 3 bases from V and 0 bases from J, with 18 bases between. The CDR3 sequence is 18 residues long. The CDR3 spells CASSLVGGSLYSNQPQHF. CDR3 bases: TGTGCCAGCAGCTTGGTGGGAGGGAGCCTATATAGCAATCAGCCCCAGCATTTT.